The clone carrying this TCR beta chain appeared a single time. After removal of 3 bases from V and 2 bases from J, the junction contained 9 bases not matched to a gene. CDR1 and CDR2 (germline): SGHVS, FQNEAQ. The CDR3 consists of 16 residues. This specimen comes from a study of blood T cell repertoires in COVID-19. Whole-study context: In each case, the material was cDNA or gDNA derived from T cells, B-cell-depleted T cells, or PBMCs.

Repertoires were generated with immunoSEQ multiplex PCR, while TCRdb's copy carries only in-frame clones and drops some. The sample holds roughly 240,000 clones; approximately 87% are singletons and the top ten take around 4.5%. Sequencing was performed on peripheral blood. The source of this sequence is a man in his sixties who had recovered from COVID-19. J is TRBJ2-7 and V is TRBV7-8; 8 bases are shared with TRBD1. The CDR3 loop reads CASSFGTGPLTYEQYF. CDR3 coding DNA: TGTGCCAGCAGCTTTGGGACAGGCCCTCTTACCTACGAGCAGTACTTC.